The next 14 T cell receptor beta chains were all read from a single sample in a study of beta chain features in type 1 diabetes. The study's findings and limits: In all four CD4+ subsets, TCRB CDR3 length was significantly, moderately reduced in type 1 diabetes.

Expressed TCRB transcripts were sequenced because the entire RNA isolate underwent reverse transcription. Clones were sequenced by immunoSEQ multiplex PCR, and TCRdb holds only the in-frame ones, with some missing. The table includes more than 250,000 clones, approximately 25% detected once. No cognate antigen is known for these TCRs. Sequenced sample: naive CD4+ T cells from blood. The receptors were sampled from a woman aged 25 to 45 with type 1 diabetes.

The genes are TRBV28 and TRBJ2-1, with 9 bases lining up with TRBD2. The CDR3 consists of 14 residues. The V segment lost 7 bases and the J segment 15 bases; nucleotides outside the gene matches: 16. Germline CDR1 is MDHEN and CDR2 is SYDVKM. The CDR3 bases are TGTGCCAGCATCGAAAGGGGGAGAGCGGGAGGCGGGTTCTTC. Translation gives CASIERGRAGGGFF.

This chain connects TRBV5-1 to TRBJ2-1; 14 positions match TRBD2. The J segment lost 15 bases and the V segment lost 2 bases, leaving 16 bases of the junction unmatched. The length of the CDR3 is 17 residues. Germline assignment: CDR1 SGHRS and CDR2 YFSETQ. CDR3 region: CASSFDAGLAGEKGRFF. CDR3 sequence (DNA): TGCGCCAGCAGCTTTGATGCGGGACTAGCGGGAGAAAAGGGAAGGTTCTTC.

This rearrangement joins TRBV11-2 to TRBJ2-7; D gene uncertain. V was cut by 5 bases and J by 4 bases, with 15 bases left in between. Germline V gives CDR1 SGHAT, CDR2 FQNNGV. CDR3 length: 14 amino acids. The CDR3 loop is CASSPLGYPYEQYF. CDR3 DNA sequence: TGTGCCAGCAGCCCTTTGGGCTATCCTTACGAGCAGTACTTC.

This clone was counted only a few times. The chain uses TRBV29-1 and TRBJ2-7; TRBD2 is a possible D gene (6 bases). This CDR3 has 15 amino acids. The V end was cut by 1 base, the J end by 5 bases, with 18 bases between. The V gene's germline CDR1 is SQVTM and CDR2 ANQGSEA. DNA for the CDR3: TGCAGCGTTGAAGTAAGGGTGGGAGGTCCCCACGAGCAGTACTTC. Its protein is CSVEVRVGGPHEQYF.

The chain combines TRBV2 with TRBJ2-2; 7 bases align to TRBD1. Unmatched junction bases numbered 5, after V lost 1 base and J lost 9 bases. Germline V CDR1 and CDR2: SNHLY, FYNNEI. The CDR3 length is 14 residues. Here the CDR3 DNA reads TGTGCCAGCAGTGAAGGGACAGGTGCTCGGGAGCTGTTTTTT. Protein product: CASSEGTGARELFF.

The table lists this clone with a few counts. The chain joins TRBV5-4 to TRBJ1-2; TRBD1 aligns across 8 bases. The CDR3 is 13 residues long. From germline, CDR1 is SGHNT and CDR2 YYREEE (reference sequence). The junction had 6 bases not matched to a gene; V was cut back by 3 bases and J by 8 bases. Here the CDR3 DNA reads TGTGCCAGCAGCTGGGACAGGACGTCAGGCTACACCTTC. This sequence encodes CASSWDRTSGYTF.

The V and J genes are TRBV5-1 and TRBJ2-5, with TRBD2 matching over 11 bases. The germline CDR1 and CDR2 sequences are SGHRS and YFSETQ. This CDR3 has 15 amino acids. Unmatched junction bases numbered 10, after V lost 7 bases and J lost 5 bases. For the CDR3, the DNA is TGCGCCAGCGAGGTCTCCGGGACTAGCGGCGAGACCCAGTACTTC. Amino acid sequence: CASEVSGTSGETQYF.

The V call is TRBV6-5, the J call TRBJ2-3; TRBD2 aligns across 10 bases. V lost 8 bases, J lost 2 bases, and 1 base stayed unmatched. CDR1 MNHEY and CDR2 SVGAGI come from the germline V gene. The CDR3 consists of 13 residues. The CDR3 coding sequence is TGTGCCAGCGGACTAGCGGACACAGATACGCAGTATTTT. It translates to CASGLADTDTQYF.

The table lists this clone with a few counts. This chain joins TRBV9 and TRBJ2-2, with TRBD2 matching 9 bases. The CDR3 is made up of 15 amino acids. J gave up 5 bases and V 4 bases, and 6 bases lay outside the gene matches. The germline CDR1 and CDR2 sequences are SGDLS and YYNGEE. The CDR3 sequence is CASSSIAGVTGELFF. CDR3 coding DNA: TGTGCCAGCAGCTCCATAGCGGGAGTTACCGGGGAGCTGTTTTTT.

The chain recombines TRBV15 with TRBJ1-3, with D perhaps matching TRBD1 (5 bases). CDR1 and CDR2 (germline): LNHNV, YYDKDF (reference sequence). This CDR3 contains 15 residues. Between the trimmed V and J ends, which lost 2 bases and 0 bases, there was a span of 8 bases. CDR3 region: CATSRTGDSGNTIYF. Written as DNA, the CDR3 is TGTGCCACCAGCAGAACAGGAGACTCTGGAAACACCATATATTTT.

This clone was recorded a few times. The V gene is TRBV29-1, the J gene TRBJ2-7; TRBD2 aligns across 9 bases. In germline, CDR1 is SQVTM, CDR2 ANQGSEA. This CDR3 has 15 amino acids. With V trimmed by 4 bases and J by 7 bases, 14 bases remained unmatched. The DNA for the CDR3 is TGCAGCGTTGTAAGGGCGGCTAGCGGGGCACAGGAGCAGTACTTC. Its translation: CSVVRAASGAQEQYF.

CDR3 coding DNA: TGTGCCAGCAGCGTAGCCGCGGCTGATCCAGGGCAGACCCAGTACTTC. It codes for CASSVAAADPGQTQYF. V is TRBV9 and J is TRBJ2-5, with D possibly matching TRBD1 (5 bases). Trimming removed 0 bases at V and 6 bases at J, with 18 bases between. CDR3 size: 16 residues. Germline values: CDR1 SGDLS, CDR2 YYNGEE.

Here the CDR3 reads CASGLVLTASYNEQFF. The CDR3 region has the DNA TGTGCTAGTGGTTTGGTACTTACAGCTTCCTACAATGAGCAGTTCTTC. V is TRBV12-5 and J is TRBJ2-1; D remains ambiguous. Trimming stripped 0 bases from V and 1 base from J, with 10 bases between. The germline gives CDR1 LGHNT, CDR2 FRNRAP. The length of the CDR3 is 16 residues.

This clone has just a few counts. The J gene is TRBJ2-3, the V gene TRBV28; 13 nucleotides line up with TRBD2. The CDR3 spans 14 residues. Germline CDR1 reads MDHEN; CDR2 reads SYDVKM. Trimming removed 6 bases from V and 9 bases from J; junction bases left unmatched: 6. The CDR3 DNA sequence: TGTGCCAGCAGGTCGGGACTAGCGGGAACGACGCAGTATTTT. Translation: CASRSGLAGTTQYF.